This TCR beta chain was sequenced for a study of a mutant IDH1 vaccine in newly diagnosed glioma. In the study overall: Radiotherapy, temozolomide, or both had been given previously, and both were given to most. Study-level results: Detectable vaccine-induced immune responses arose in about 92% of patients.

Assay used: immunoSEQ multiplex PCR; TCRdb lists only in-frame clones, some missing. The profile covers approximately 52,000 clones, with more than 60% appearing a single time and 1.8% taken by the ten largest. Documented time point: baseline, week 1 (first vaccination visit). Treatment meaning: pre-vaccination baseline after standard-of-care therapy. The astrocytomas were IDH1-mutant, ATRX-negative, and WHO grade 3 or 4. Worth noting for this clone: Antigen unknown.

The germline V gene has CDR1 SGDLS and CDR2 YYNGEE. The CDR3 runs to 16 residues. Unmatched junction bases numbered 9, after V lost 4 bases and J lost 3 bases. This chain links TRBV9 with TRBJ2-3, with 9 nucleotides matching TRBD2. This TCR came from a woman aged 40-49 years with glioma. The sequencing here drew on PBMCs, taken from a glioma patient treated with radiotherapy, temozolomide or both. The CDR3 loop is CASSPAGGGATDTQYF. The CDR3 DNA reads TGTGCCAGCAGCCCCGCCGGCGGGGGGGCGACAGATACGCAGTATTTT.